These T cell receptor beta chains were read from a single sample in a study of blood T cell repertoires in COVID-19. The assay was immunoSEQ multiplex PCR, and TCRdb's table has in-frame clones only and misses some. The sample holds about 200,000 clones; about 90% are singletons and the top ten take around 1.5%. Sequencing was done on a sample of peripheral blood. These receptors all stem from a man between 18 and 35 years old with active or convalescent COVID-19. Both conserved end residues are part of each CDR3. A D gene is named only where the DNA matches it firmly. Clone size is shown for a subset of rows, as once, few, many or a class of expanded clone.

>-|-|TRBV7-9|TRBJ1-4
CASTVRGSNEKLFF
TGTGCCAGCACCGTACGGGGATCAAATGAAAAACTGTTTTTT
>TRBD1|-|TRBV27|TRBJ1-2
CASRRQGYGYTF
TGTGCCAGCAGGCGACAGGGCTATGGCTACACCTTC
>-|-|TRBV14|TRBJ1-2
CASSQGGHSYGYTF
TGTGCCAGCAGCCAAGGGGGGCACTCCTATGGCTACACCTTC
>TRBD2|once|TRBV3-1/TRBV3-2|TRBJ2-7
CASSQGSGSSYEQYF
TGTGCCAGCAGCCAAGGAAGCGGGAGCTCCTACGAGCAGTACTTC
>TRBD1|-|TRBV18|TRBJ1-4
CASSPGQLTTNEKLFF
TGTGCCAGCTCACCGGGACAGCTGACAACTAATGAAAAACTGTTTTTT
>TRBD1|-|TRBV12-3/TRBV12-4|TRBJ1-1
CASSRTGGEAFF
TGTGCCAGCAGCCGAACAGGGGGTGAAGCTTTCTTT
>-|once|TRBV5-6|TRBJ2-4
CASSGLTDLAKNIQYF
TGTGCCAGCAGCGGACTAACCGATTTAGCCAAAAACATTCAGTACTTC
>TRBD2|-|TRBV5-8|TRBJ2-3
CASSLMRLATDTQYF
TGTGCCAGCAGCTTGATGAGACTAGCGACAGATACGCAGTATTTT
>TRBD1|-|TRBV6-5|TRBJ2-7
CASSYSDRVNEQYF
TGTGCCAGCAGTTACTCCGACAGGGTGAACGAGCAGTACTTC
>-|-|TRBV18|TRBJ2-7
CASSPPKSGFASYEQYF
TGTGCCAGCTCACCACCCAAATCAGGGTTCGCCTCCTACGAGCAGTACTTC
>TRBD1|-|TRBV6-5|TRBJ1-2
CASSPGQGIWGYTF
TGTGCCAGCAGCCCGGGACAGGGGATTTGGGGCTACACCTTC
>-|-|TRBV5-1|TRBJ2-1
CASRLDSYNEQFF
TGCGCCAGCAGGCTAGACTCCTACAATGAGCAGTTCTTC
>TRBD2|-|TRBV12-3/TRBV12-4|TRBJ2-3
CASRTGTTETQYF
TGTGCCAGCAGGACCGGGACTACAGAAACGCAGTATTTT
>-|once|TRBV5-1|TRBJ1-2
CASRDDFNYGYTF
TGCGCCAGCAGGGATGACTTCAACTATGGCTACACCTTC
>TRBD1|-|TRBV11-3|TRBJ2-7
CASSLRTGPSYEQYF
TGTGCCAGCAGCCTAAGGACAGGTCCTTCCTACGAGCAGTACTTC
>-|-|TRBV5-5|TRBJ1-1
CASSLYREGTEAFF
TGTGCCAGCAGCTTGTACAGGGAGGGCACTGAAGCTTTCTTT
>-|once|TRBV19|TRBJ1-5
CASSIVGARGGQPQHF
TGTGCCAGTAGTATAGTGGGGGCCAGGGGCGGTCAGCCCCAGCATTTT
>-|-|TRBV2|TRBJ1-2
CASSVGENYGYTF
TGTGCCAGCAGTGTTGGGGAGAACTATGGCTACACCTTC
>-|-|TRBV30|TRBJ1-5
CAWSGGAGQPQHF
TGTGCCTGGAGTGGTGGGGCTGGACAGCCCCAGCATTTT
>-|-|TRBV3-1/TRBV3-2|TRBJ2-3
CASSRRLDTQYF
TGTGCCAGCAGCCGGCGACTGGATACGCAGTATTTT